Sequencing of this T cell receptor (beta chain) was carried out in a study of blood T cells in healthy people across ages. Whole-study findings and limits: Conclusively comparing naive with antigen-experienced cells was impossible with unsorted PBMCs. Age showed a roughly linear inverse relationship with TCR beta diversity per million T cells.

As regards this clonotype: Antigen unknown.

Alongside a J-beta primer mix, a sample-barcoded 5' primer served in a second PCR lasting roughly 6 to 11 cycles. MiXCR, applied by TCRdb to the 5' RACE reads, yields one record per CDR3 protein. The repertoire holds under 2 million distinct CDR3 sequences, with 34% as singletons. Each sample provided at least 5.5 micrograms of extracted total RNA. Per germline, CDR1 DFQATT and CDR2 SNEGSKA (reference sequence). The V end lost 1 base, the J end lost 5 bases, and 24 bases lay between the germline ends. CDR3 length: 18 residues. The rearrangement joins TRBV20-1 to TRBJ2-1; a weak D match, TRBD1 (6 bases). Sequenced: blood. The source is a woman between 25 and 40 years old in good health. For the CDR3, the DNA is TGCAGTGCTAGAGCAAGTTTTGAGACAGGTGCCCTCCACAATGAGCAGTTCTTC. This encodes CSARASFETGALHNEQFF.